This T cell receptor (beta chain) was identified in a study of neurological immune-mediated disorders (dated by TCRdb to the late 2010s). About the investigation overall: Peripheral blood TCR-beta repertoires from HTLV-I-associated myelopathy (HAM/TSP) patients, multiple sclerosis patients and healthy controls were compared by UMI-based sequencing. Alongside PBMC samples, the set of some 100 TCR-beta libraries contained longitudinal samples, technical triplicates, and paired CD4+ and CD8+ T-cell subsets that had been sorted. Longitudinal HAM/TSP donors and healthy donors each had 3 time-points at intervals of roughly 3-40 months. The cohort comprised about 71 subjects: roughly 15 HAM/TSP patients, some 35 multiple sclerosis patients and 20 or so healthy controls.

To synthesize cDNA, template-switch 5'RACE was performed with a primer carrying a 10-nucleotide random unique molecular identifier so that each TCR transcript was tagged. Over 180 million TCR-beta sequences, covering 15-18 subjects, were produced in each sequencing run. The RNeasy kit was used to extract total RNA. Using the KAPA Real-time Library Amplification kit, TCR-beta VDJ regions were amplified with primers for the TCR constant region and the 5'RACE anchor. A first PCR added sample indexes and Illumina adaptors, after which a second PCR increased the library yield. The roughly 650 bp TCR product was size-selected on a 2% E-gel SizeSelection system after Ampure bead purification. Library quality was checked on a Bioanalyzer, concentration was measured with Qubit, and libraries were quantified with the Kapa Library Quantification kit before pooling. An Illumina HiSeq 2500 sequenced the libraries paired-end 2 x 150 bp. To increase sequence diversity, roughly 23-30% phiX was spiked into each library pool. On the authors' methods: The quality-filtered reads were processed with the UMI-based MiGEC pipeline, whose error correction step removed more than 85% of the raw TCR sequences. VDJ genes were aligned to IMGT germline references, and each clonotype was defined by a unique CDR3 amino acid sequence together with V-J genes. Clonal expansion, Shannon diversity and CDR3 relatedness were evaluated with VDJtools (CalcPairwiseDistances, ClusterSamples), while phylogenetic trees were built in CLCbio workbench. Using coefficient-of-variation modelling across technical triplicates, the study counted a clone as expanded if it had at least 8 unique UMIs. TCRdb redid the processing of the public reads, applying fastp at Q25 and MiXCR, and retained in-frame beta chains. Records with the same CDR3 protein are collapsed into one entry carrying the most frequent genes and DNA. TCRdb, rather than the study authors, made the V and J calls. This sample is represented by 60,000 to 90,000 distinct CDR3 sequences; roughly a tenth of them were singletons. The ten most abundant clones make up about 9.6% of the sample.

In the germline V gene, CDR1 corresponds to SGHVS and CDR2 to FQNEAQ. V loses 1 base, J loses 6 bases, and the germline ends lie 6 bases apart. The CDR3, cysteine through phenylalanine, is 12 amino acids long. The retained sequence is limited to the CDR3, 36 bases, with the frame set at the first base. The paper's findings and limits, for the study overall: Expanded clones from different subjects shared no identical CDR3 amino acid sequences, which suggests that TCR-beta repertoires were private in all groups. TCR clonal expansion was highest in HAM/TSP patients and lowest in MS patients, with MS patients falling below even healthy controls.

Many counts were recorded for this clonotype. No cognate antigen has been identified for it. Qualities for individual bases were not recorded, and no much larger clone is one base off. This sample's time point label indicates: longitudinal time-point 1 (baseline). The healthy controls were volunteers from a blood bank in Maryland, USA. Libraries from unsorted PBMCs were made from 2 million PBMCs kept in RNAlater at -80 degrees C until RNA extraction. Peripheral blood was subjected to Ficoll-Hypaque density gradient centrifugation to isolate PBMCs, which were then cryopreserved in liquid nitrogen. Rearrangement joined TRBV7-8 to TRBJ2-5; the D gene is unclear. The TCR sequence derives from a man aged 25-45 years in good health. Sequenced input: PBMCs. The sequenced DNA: TGTGCCAGCAGCTTAGTAGATAAGACCCAGTACTTC. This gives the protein CASSLVDKTQYF.